A single TCR beta chain is shown here with its context. Indicated time point: patch test 1, 2 weeks after DPC sensitization. Treatment of the sample: therapeutic diphenylcyclopropenone sensitization with weekly scalp DPC. The data belong to a study of human T cells and chemical hapten exposure. TCRdb re-derived calls from the RACE reads in MiXCR, one entry per CDR3 protein. The sample includes 180,000 or so distinct CDR3 sequences, about 15% seen only once; the top ten take approximately 1.5%. CDR3 length: 12 amino acids. Trimming left V 3 bases short and J 6 bases short, with 8 bases between. Germline V CDR1 and CDR2: SGHKS, YYEKEE (reference sequence).

This TCR was recovered from a woman aged 25 to 45 with alopecia areata. Some clones in this sample may be carry-over from other donors' samples. Sample: whole blood, taken in connection with sensitization to the hapten diphenylcyclopropenone (DPC). The V gene is TRBV5-5, the J gene TRBJ2-3, with a weak D call TRBD2 (5 bases). The CDR3 protein is CASSSGFDTQYF. Here the CDR3 DNA reads TGTGCCAGCAGCTCGGGATTTGATACGCAGTATTTT.